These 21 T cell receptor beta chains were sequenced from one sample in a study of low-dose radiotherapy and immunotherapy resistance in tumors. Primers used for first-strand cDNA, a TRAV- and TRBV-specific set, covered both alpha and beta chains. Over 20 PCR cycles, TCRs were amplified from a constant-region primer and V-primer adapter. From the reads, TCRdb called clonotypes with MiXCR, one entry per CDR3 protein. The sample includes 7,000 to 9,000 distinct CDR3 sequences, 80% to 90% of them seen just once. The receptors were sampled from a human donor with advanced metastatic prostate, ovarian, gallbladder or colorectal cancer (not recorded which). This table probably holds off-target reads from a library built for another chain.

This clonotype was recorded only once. The CDR3 bases are TGCGCCAGCAGCTTGGTCGGAGGGTGGGACAATGAGCAGTTCTTC. This sequence encodes CASSLVGGWDNEQFF. This chain connects TRBV5-1 to TRBJ2-1; a weak D match, TRBD2 (6 bases). V lost 0 bases to trimming and J lost 5 bases, with 12 bases between them. Germline V gene data show CDR1 as SGHRS and CDR2 as YFSETQ. This CDR3 is 15 amino acids long.

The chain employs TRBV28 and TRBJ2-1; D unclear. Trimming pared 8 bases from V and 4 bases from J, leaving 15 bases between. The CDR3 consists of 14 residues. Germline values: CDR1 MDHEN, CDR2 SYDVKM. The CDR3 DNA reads TGTGCCAGCTCTGTCGTCCAGACTTACAATGAGCAGTTCTTC. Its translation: CASSVVQTYNEQFF. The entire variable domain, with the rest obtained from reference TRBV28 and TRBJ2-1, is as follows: DVKVTQSSRYLVKRTGEKVFLECVQDMDHENMFWYRQDPGLGLRLIYFSYDVKMKEKGDIPEGYSVSREKKERFSLILESASTNQTSMYLCASSVVQTYNEQFFGPGTRLTVL.

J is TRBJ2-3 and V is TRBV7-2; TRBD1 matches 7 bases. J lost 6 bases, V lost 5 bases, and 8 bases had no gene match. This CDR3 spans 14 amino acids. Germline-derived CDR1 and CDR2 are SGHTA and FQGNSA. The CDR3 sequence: CASSQRTGTDTQYF. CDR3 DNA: TGTGCCAGCAGCCAACGGACAGGAACCGATACGCAGTATTTT.

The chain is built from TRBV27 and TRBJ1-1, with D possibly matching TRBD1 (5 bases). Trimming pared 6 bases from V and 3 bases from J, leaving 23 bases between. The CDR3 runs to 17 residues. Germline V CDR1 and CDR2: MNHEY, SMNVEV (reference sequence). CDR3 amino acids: CASSSGTQWSWDTEAFF. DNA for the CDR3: TGTGCCAGCAGCTCCGGGACTCAATGGAGCTGGGACACTGAAGCTTTCTTT.

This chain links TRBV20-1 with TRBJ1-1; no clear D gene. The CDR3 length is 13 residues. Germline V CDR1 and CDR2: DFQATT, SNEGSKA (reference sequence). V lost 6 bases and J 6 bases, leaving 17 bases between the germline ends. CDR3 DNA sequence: TGCAGTGCGATCAATTACCTGCGCCCTGAAGCTTTCTTT. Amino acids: CSAINYLRPEAFF.

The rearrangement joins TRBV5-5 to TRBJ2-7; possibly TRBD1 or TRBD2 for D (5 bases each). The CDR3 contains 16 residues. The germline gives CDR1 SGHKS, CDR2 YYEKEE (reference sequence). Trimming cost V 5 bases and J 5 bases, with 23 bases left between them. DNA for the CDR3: TGTGCCAGCAGACCCCCTGAGGGGCCGCTAAACAACGAGCAGTACTTC. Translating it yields CASRPPEGPLNNEQYF.

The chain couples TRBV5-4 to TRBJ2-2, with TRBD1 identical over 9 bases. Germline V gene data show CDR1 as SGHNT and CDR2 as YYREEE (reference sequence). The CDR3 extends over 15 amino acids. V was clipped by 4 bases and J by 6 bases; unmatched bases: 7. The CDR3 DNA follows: TGTGCCAGCAGCGGGGGACAGGGTTACCCCGGGGAGCTGTTTTTT. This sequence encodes CASSGGQGYPGELFF.

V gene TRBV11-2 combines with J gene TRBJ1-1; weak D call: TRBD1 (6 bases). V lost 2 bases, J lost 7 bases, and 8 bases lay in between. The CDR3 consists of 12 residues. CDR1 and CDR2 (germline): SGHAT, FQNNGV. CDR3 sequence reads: CASSLLGGEAFF. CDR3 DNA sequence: TGTGCCAGCAGCTTATTAGGGGGTGAAGCTTTCTTT. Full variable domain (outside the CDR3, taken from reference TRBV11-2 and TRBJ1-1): EAGVAQSPRYKIIEKRQSVAFWCNPISGHATLYWYQQILGQGPKLLIQFQNNGVVDDSQLPKDRFSAERLKGVDSTLKIQPAKLEDSAVYLCASSLLGGEAFFGQGTRLTVV.

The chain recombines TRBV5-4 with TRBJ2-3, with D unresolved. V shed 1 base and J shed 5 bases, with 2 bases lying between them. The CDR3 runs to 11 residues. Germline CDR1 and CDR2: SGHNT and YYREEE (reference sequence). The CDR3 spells CASSLKDTQYF. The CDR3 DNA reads TGTGCCAGCAGCTTGAAAGATACGCAGTATTTT.

The CDR3 DNA reads as TGCAGCGTTGAATCTTCAGGGATGAACACTGAAGCTTTCTTT. Translation gives CSVESSGMNTEAFF. This sequence joins TRBV29-1 and TRBJ1-1; possibly TRBD1 for D (5 bases). Trimming pared 2 bases from V and 0 bases from J, leaving 10 bases between. The germline gives CDR1 SQVTM, CDR2 ANQGSEA. The CDR3 runs 14 residues. Looking up the rest from reference TRBV29-1 and TRBJ1-1 gives the full variable domain: SAVISQKPSRDICQRGTSLTIQCQVDSQVTMMFWYRQQPGQSLTLIATANQGSEATYESGFVIDKFPISRPNLTFSTLTVSNMSPEDSSIYLCSVESSGMNTEAFFGQGTRLTVV.

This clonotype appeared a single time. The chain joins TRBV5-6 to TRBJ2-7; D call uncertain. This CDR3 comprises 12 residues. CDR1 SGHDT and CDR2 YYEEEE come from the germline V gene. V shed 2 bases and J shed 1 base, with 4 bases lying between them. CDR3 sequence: CASSFESYEQYF. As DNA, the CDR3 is TGTGCCAGCAGCTTTGAGTCCTACGAGCAGTACTTC.

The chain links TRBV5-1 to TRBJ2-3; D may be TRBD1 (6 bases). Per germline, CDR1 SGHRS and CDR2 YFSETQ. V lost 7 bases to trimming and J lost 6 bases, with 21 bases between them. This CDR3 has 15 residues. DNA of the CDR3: TGCGCCAGCGCCACGTCAAAGGGGGACCGGGATACGCAGTATTTT. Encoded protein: CASATSKGDRDTQYF. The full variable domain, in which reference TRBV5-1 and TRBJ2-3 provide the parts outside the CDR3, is KAGVTQTPRYLIKTRGQQVTLSCSPISGHRSVSWYQQTPGQGLQFLFEYFSETQRNKGNFPGRFSGRQFSNSRSEMNVSTLELGDSALYLCASATSKGDRDTQYFGPGTRLTVL.

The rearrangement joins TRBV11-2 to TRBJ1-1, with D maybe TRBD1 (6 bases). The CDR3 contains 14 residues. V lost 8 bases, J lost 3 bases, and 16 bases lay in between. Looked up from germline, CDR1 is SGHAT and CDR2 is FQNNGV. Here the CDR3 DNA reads TGTGCCAGCGGGGGGGGAGGGGGATACACTGAAGCTTTCTTT. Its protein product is CASGGGGGYTEAFF.

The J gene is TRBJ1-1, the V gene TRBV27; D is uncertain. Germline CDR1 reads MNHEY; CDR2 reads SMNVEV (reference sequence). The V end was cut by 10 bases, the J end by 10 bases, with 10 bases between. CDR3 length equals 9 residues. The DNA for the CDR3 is TGTGCCACCAATTACAGAGCTTTCTTT. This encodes CATNYRAFF.

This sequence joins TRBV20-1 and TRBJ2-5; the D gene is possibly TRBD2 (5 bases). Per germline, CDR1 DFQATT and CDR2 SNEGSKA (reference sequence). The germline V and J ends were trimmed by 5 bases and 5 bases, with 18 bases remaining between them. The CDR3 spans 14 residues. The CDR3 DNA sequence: TGCAGTGCTCCAATTAATAGCGCCGCCGAGACCCAGTACTTC. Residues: CSAPINSAAETQYF.

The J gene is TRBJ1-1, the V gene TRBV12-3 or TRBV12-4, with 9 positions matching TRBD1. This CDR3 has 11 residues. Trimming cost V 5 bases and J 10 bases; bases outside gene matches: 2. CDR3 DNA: TGTGCCAGCAGTATGACAGGGGGAGCTTTCTTT. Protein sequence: CASSMTGGAFF.

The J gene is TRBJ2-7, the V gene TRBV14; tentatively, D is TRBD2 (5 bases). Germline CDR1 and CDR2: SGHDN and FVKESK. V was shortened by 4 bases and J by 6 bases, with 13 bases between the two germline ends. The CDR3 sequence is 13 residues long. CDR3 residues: CASSRLKKVEQYF. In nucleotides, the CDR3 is TGTGCCAGCAGCCGACTAAAGAAGGTCGAGCAGTACTTC.

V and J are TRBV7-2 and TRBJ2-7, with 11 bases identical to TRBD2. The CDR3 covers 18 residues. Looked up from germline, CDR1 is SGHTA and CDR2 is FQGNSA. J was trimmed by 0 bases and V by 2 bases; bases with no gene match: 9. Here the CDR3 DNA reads TGTGCCAGCAGCTTAAATAGCGGGGGGGCATTTAGCTCCTACGAGCAGTACTTC. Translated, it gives CASSLNSGGAFSSYEQYF.

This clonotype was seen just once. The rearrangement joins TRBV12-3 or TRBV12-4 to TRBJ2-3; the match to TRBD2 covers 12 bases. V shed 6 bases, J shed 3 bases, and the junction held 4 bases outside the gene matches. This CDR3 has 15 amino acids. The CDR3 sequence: CASRVTSGGTDTQYF. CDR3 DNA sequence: TGTGCCAGCAGGGTGACTAGCGGGGGAACAGATACGCAGTATTTT.

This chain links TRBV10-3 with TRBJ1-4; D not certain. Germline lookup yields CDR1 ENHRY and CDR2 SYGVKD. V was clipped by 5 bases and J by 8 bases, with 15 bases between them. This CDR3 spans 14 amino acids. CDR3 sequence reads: CAISPGGAGEKLFF. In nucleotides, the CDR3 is TGTGCCATCAGTCCTGGAGGAGCGGGGGAAAAACTGTTTTTT.

For the CDR3, the DNA is TGTGCCAGCAGCTTAGCTCCCAGGGTGAGTCGGGCTTTCTTT. Translating gives CASSLAPRVSRAFF. This chain links TRBV7-2 with TRBJ1-1; perhaps TRBD1 as D (5 bases). This CDR3 comprises 14 residues. Between the trimmed V and J ends, which lost 0 bases and 11 bases, there was a span of 16 bases. The germline CDR1 and CDR2 sequences are SGHTA and FQGNSA.